This T cell receptor (beta chain) originates from a study of shared clonotypes between healthy human individuals. Study in general: The study used three CD4 naive, three CD4 memory, two CD8 naive and one CD8 memory plate per donor.

The table came from immunoSEQ multiplex PCR; TCRdb's copy has only in-frame clones and leaves some out. The table shows 550,000 to 850,000 clones, with 72% occurring only once. The study's findings and limits: With a handful of donors compared, 4% to 5.5% of naive CD4 clonotypes were shared. Although depth was large, rarefaction showed that sequencing of the sorted subsets was incomplete.

The CDR3 consists of 16 residues. Germline trimming cut 1 base from V and 3 bases from J; bases unmatched to any gene: 3. CDR1 is SGHTA, CDR2 FQGTGA, per germline. In this sample, this clone turned up many times. No antigen is known for it. Sequenced input: memory CD4+ T cells sorted from blood. The subset here: CD45RA-negative fraction. The chain uses TRBV7-3 and TRBJ2-3, with 11 bases fitting TRBD2. The TCR was taken from a woman in her 30s in good health. This chain's CDR3 is CASSLSPSGRTDTQYF. In DNA form, the CDR3 reads TGTGCCAGCAGCTTAAGTCCTAGCGGGAGGACAGATACGCAGTATTTT.